One and the same sample provided the 32 T cell receptor beta chains below, sequenced in a study of PD-1 blockade in classical Hodgkin lymphoma. The time point: cycle 4 day 1 (C4D1), after less than seven weeks of nivolumab. With no exception, relapse followed autologous stem cell transplantation in all patients, and brentuximab vedotin exposure varied. Sequenced by immunoSEQ multiplex PCR; TCRdb stores in-frame clones only, minus some. The sample carries around 50,000 clones, around 90% recorded once. This material consisted of peripheral blood mononuclear cells (PBMCs), taken before the fourth cycle of nivolumab. These receptors were collected from a human donor with classical Hodgkin lymphoma.

This chain connects TRBV4-2 to TRBJ1-1; possibly TRBD1 for D (5 bases). Germline V gene lookup returns CDR1 LGHNA and CDR2 YNFKEQ. Trimming shortened V by 0 bases and J by 7 bases, and 12 bases separated the two germline ends. The CDR3 length is 14 residues. The CDR3 here is CASSQERGRDEAFF. The CDR3 coding sequence is TGTGCCAGCAGCCAAGAAAGGGGACGGGATGAAGCTTTCTTT.

In DNA form, the CDR3 reads TGTGCCAGCAGTTCCCATAGACTAGCGGGAGCATCTGGGGCCAACGTCCTGACTTTC. This gives the protein CASSSHRLAGASGANVLTF. The chain links TRBV27 to TRBJ2-6; 12 bases fit TRBD2. The J segment lost 1 base and the V segment lost 4 bases, leaving 8 bases of the junction unmatched. Germline assignment: CDR1 MNHEY and CDR2 SMNVEV (reference sequence). This CDR3 region has 19 residues.

The chain employs TRBV19 and TRBJ1-1, with D unresolved. This CDR3 region has 13 residues. V was pared by 4 bases and J by 0 bases, with 6 bases between. Germline-derived CDR1 and CDR2 are LNHDA and SQIVND (reference sequence). CDR3 sequence reads: CASSTQLNTEAFF. Here the CDR3 DNA reads TGTGCCAGTAGTACCCAGCTGAACACTGAAGCTTTCTTT.

The chain uses TRBV7-9 and TRBJ2-1, with D possibly TRBD1 on 6 matching bases. The V and J ends lost 4 bases and 5 bases respectively, with 15 bases between them. The CDR3 is 15 residues long. Germline V gene sequence: CDR1 SEHNR, CDR2 FQNEAQ (reference sequence). CDR3: CASSSSSPGDNEQFF. DNA for the CDR3: TGTGCCAGCAGCTCTAGTTCGCCAGGGGACAATGAGCAGTTCTTC.

This clone was detected once. The chain carries TRBV29-1 and TRBJ2-7, with unresolved D. The germline V gene encodes CDR1 SQVTM and CDR2 ANQGSEA. V gave up 7 bases and J gave up 0 bases, with 7 bases separating them. This CDR3 has 11 residues. Here the CDR3 DNA reads TGCAGCGCCGCAAACTCCTACGAGCAGTACTTC. It translates to CSAANSYEQYF.

The chain uses TRBV7-6 and TRBJ2-7, with D perhaps being TRBD1 or TRBD2 (5 bases each). Germline V gene data show CDR1 as SGHVS and CDR2 as FNYEAQ. CDR3 length equals 14 residues. The V and J ends lost 1 base and 0 bases respectively, with 7 bases between them. The CDR3 nucleotides are TGTGCCAGCAGCTTAGGTGGGGGCTCCTACGAGCAGTACTTC. Translating gives CASSLGGGSYEQYF.

The chain uses TRBV6-5 and TRBJ1-2; D may be TRBD1 (6 bases). V dropped 0 bases and J dropped 8 bases, with 13 bases sitting between them. The germline V gene has CDR1 MNHEY and CDR2 SVGAGI. This CDR3 is 14 amino acids long. Written as DNA, the CDR3 is TGTGCCAGCAGTTACTCCTGGGGGGCAGGGGGCTACACCTTC. Translation gives CASSYSWGAGGYTF.

This chain joins TRBV7-3 and TRBJ1-1; unclear D gene. The CDR3 extends over 13 amino acids. Germline CDR1 and CDR2: SGHTA and FQGTGA. Trimming cost V 3 bases and J 1 base, with 6 bases left between them. CDR3 region: CASSFLENTEAFF. The CDR3 nucleotides are TGTGCCAGCAGCTTTCTCGAGAACACTGAAGCTTTCTTT.

The rearrangement links TRBV15 to TRBJ2-7, with 9 bases matching TRBD1. The V gene end was trimmed by 1 base and the J gene end by 7 bases; junction bases not matched to a gene: 5. Germline values: CDR1 LNHNV, CDR2 YYDKDF (reference sequence). CDR3 size: 14 residues. The CDR3 is CATSRVQGAKEQYF. The CDR3 DNA reads TGTGCCACCAGCAGAGTACAGGGGGCTAAAGAGCAGTACTTC.

V gene TRBV7-8 combines with J gene TRBJ2-2, with D possibly being TRBD1 or TRBD2 (5 bases each). V was cut by 10 bases and J by 7 bases, with 19 bases left in between. CDR1 SGHVS and CDR2 FQNEAQ come from the germline V gene. This CDR3 contains 14 residues. CDR3: CATSTWGRGGELFF. CDR3 bases: TGTGCCACCTCCACCTGGGGCCGGGGCGGGGAGCTGTTTTTT.

V and J are TRBV7-3 and TRBJ2-3, with a tentative D call TRBD2 (5 bases). The germline gives CDR1 SGHTA, CDR2 FQGTGA. V was pared by 8 bases and J by 5 bases, with 11 bases between. This CDR3 has 12 residues. This chain's CDR3 is CASGHGGDTQYF. CDR3 in DNA: TGTGCCAGCGGCCACGGAGGAGATACGCAGTATTTT.

The genes are TRBV5-6 and TRBJ1-3; unclear D gene. Trimming took off 2 bases at V and 4 bases at J, with 16 bases between the two ends. Looked up from germline, CDR1 is SGHDT and CDR2 is YYEEEE. CDR3 length equals 16 residues. The CDR3 here is CASSFNPAILGNTIYF. CDR3 sequence (DNA): TGTGCCAGCAGCTTTAACCCAGCCATACTAGGAAACACCATATATTTT. The full variable domain, completed using reference TRBV5-6 and TRBJ1-3, is DAGVTQSPTHLIKTRGQQVTLRCSPKSGHDTVSWYQQALGQGPQFIFQYYEEEERQRGNFPDRFSGHQFPNYSSELNVNALLLGDSALYLCASSFNPAILGNTIYFGEGSWLTVV.

This chain uses TRBV11-3 with TRBJ2-7, with TRBD1 identical over 10 bases. CDR1 and CDR2 from the germline V gene are SGHNT and YENEEA. This CDR3 is 15 amino acids long. J was trimmed by 5 bases and V by 6 bases; bases with no gene match: 10. CDR3 nucleotide sequence: TGTGCCAGCAGTTCCGGGACAGGGGAATTCAACGAGCAGTACTTC. Protein: CASSSGTGEFNEQYF.

The rearrangement links TRBV4-1 to TRBJ1-4; 8 nucleotides line up with TRBD1. CDR1 is MGHRA, CDR2 YSYEKL, per germline. The CDR3 is 17 amino acids. V lost 4 bases and J lost 10; bases outside the gene matches: 17. The CDR3 loop is CASSPTLTDRVGTKLFF. The CDR3 coding sequence is TGCGCCAGCAGCCCCACACTTACGGACAGGGTTGGTACAAAACTGTTTTTT.

The J gene is TRBJ2-1, the V gene TRBV7-3; D may be TRBD1 (5 bases). This CDR3 is built from 14 residues. V was pared by 4 bases and J by 3 bases, with 10 bases between. The germline V gene encodes CDR1 SGHTA and CDR2 FQGTGA. The CDR3 here is CASSSTGLYNEQFF. The CDR3, as DNA: TGTGCCAGCAGCTCCACAGGTCTCTACAATGAGCAGTTCTTC.

The chain has TRBV5-4 and TRBJ1-2; 7 nucleotides line up with TRBD1. The CDR3 has 13 amino acids. Germline V lookup: CDR1 SGHNT, CDR2 YYREEE (reference sequence). Trimming removed 4 bases from V and 4 bases from J; junction bases left unmatched: 4. The CDR3 DNA reads TGTGCCAGCAGCCTGGACAGGCTCTATGGCTACACCTTC. Amino acids: CASSLDRLYGYTF.

The CDR3: CASSLGGGYEQYF. In DNA form, the CDR3 reads TGTGCCAGCAGCTTGGGCGGAGGCTACGAGCAGTACTTC. The chain links TRBV7-2 to TRBJ2-7; TRBD2 is a possible D gene (5 bases). Germline lookup yields CDR1 SGHTA and CDR2 FQGNSA. V was trimmed by 3 bases and J by 3 bases, leaving 9 bases between them. The CDR3 is made up of 13 amino acids. Filled out from reference TRBV7-2 and TRBJ2-7, the complete variable domain reads GAGVSQSPSNKVTEKGKDVELRCDPISGHTALYWYRQSLGQGLEFLIYFQGNSAPDKSGLPSDRFSAERTGGSVSTLTIQRTQQEDSAVYLCASSLGGGYEQYFGPGTRLTVT.

This clone turned up a few times. The chain uses TRBV11-2 and TRBJ2-3; 13 positions match TRBD2. Trimming removed 6 bases from V and 2 bases from J; junction bases left unmatched: 8. The CDR3 loop spans 17 amino acids. CDR1 SGHAT and CDR2 FQNNGV come from the germline V gene. The DNA for the CDR3 is TGTGCCAGCAGGCCACTTACTAGCGGGAGGGCCACAGATACGCAGTATTTT. Translating it yields CASRPLTSGRATDTQYF.

This clone appeared once. V gene TRBV25-1 combines with J gene TRBJ2-1; D is perhaps TRBD1 (5 bases). The CDR3 totals 15 residues. CDR1 is MGHDK, CDR2 SYGVNS, per germline. The V gene lost 3 bases and the J gene lost 9 bases, with 18 bases spanning the gap. CDR3 nucleotides: TGTGCCAGCAGTGAGGGTGGTAGAACAAGGGGTGAGCAGTTCTTC. Protein sequence: CASSEGGRTRGEQFF.

Notes on this clone: At one end, the junction sequence differs from germline, possibly due to a read error. The V call is TRBV25-1, the J call TRBJ2-3, with a weak D call TRBD1 (6 bases). This CDR3 region has 14 residues. Germline values: CDR1 MGHDK, CDR2 SYGVNS. The CDR3 is CVSSDPGVGDTQYF. The DNA of the CDR3 is TGTGTCAGCAGTGACCCAGGGGTTGGAGATACGCAGTATTTT.

The chain couples TRBV7-8 to TRBJ2-7; 9 nucleotides match TRBD1. V lost 5 bases, J lost 5 bases, and 4 bases stayed unmatched. CDR1 and CDR2 (germline): SGHVS, FQNEAQ. This CDR3 is 13 amino acids long. The CDR3 loop is CASSARDRDEQYF. In nucleotides, the CDR3 is TGTGCCAGCAGCGCTCGGGACAGGGACGAGCAGTACTTC.

In its sample, this clone was seen once. In nucleotides, the CDR3 is TGTGCCAGCAGCAGGGGACTAGCGGGAGACGAGCAGTACTTC. It specifies CASSRGLAGDEQYF. The chain recombines TRBV6-5 with TRBJ2-7; 14 bases fit TRBD2. The trim removed 6 bases at V and 5 bases at J, leaving 3 bases unmatched. CDR3 length equals 14 residues. Germline V lookup: CDR1 MNHEY, CDR2 SVGAGI.

The gene calls are TRBV5-1 and TRBJ2-2, with 8 bases lining up with TRBD2. The germline V gene encodes CDR1 SGHRS and CDR2 YFSETQ. The V segment lost 5 bases and the J segment 6 bases; nucleotides outside the gene matches: 6. This CDR3 spans 14 amino acids. CDR3 DNA: TGCGCCAGCAGAGAAATAGCGGGACCCGGGGAGCTGTTTTTT. Amino acids: CASREIAGPGELFF.

This clone has only a few counts. In nucleotides, the CDR3 is TGTGCCATCAGATCGACAGGGAGTGGAAGCTTAGACAATGAGCAGTTCTTC. Translation gives CAIRSTGSGSLDNEQFF. The gene calls are TRBV10-3 and TRBJ2-1, with 7 positions matching TRBD1. Germline V CDR1 and CDR2: ENHRY, SYGVKD. The junction had 16 bases not matched to a gene; V was cut back by 6 bases and J by 5 bases. The CDR3 runs 17 residues.

The rearrangement joins TRBV5-4 to TRBJ2-3; 13 bases match TRBD2. After removal of 0 bases from V and 3 bases from J, the junction contained 7 bases not matched to a gene. Germline CDR1 and CDR2: SGHNT and YYREEE (reference sequence). The CDR3 is 18 residues long. CDR3 amino acids: CASSLVVLAGGSTDTQYF. DNA for the CDR3: TGTGCCAGCAGCTTGGTAGTACTAGCGGGGGGGAGTACAGATACGCAGTATTTT.

The chain carries TRBV28 and TRBJ1-1; no firm D call. CDR1 and CDR2 from the germline V gene are MDHEN and SYDVKM. There are 16 residues in the CDR3. V lost 6 bases and J lost 2, with 19 bases in between. The CDR3 is CASRAPGPHHNTEAFF. The CDR3 coding sequence is TGTGCCAGCAGGGCCCCCGGGCCACACCACAACACTGAAGCTTTCTTT. The full variable domain, in which reference TRBV28 and TRBJ1-1 provide the parts outside the CDR3, is DVKVTQSSRYLVKRTGEKVFLECVQDMDHENMFWYRQDPGLGLRLIYFSYDVKMKEKGDIPEGYSVSREKKERFSLILESASTNQTSMYLCASRAPGPHHNTEAFFGQGTRLTVV.

This chain links TRBV6-1 with TRBJ1-1; D is undetermined. The V gene lost 3 bases and the J gene lost 1 base, with 6 bases spanning the gap. Germline lookup yields CDR1 MNHNS and CDR2 SASEGT. This CDR3 region has 13 residues. The CDR3 region is CASSEVGNTEAFF. The CDR3 DNA sequence: TGTGCCAGCAGTGAGGTAGGGAACACTGAAGCTTTCTTT.

The chain links TRBV6-1 to TRBJ2-7; possibly TRBD1 or TRBD2 for D (5 bases each). Germline CDR1 is MNHNS and CDR2 is SASEGT. This CDR3 spans 15 amino acids. The V end was cut by 4 bases, the J end by 2 bases, with 15 bases between. CDR3 nucleotides: TGTGCCAGCAGTGGTACTTCGGGACCGCCCTACGAGCAGTACTTC. Translation: CASSGTSGPPYEQYF.

The gene calls are TRBV27 and TRBJ2-1; D is possibly TRBD1 (6 bases). Trimming removed 4 bases from V and 0 bases from J, with 10 bases in between. CDR3 length: 15 residues. The germline V gene encodes CDR1 MNHEY and CDR2 SMNVEV (reference sequence). CDR3 protein: CASSWTVSSYNEQFF. The CDR3 DNA is TGTGCCAGCAGTTGGACAGTGAGCTCCTACAATGAGCAGTTCTTC.

This clone was seen only a few times. This sequence joins TRBV6-4 and TRBJ2-1, with D perhaps matching TRBD2 (6 bases). Germline V lookup: CDR1 MRHNA, CDR2 SNTAGT. Between the trimmed V and J ends, which lost 0 bases and 2 bases, there was a span of 8 bases. This CDR3 has 15 residues. The DNA of the CDR3 is TGTGCCAGCAGTGACTCGACGGGGGCCTACAATGAGCAGTTCTTC. Translated: CASSDSTGAYNEQFF.

In this sample, this clone turned up once. J is TRBJ2-7 and V is TRBV11-3; TRBD2 matches 7 bases. The germline gives CDR1 SGHNT, CDR2 YENEEA. The CDR3 has 17 residues. The trim removed 5 bases at V and 0 bases at J, leaving 13 bases unmatched. The CDR3 loop is CASSPPSPSGYSYEQYF. The CDR3 coding sequence is TGTGCCAGCAGCCCCCCTAGTCCTAGCGGCTACTCCTACGAGCAGTACTTC.

The gene calls are TRBV6-6 and TRBJ2-7; 7 bases match TRBD1. The CDR3 runs 14 residues. Germline trimming cut 6 bases from V and 6 bases from J; bases unmatched to any gene: 11. Germline V CDR1 and CDR2: MNHNY, SVGAGI (reference sequence). The CDR3 DNA sequence: TGTGCCAGCAGGGATACAGGGGAGTCGGGCGAGCAGTACTTC. It yields the protein CASRDTGESGEQYF.